The 24 T cell receptor beta chains in this list originate from one sample, sequenced in a study of metastatic and nonmetastatic thyroid tumors. All patients reached thyroid surgery having received no treatment beforehand. Via MiXCR, TCRdb re-called the PCR reads. The table has some 30,000 clones, around 30% seen once. The sequenced sample was blood. All receptors come from a female donor with papillary thyroid cancer or a benign thyroid nodule (not recorded which). Some clones in this sample may be carry-over from other donors' samples.

This clone was counted at least ten times. The J gene is TRBJ1-1, the V gene TRBV11-3; no reliable D call. Germline V gives CDR1 SGHNT, CDR2 YENEEA. V was clipped by 4 bases and J by 7 bases, with 13 bases between them. The CDR3 contains 13 residues. CDR3 protein: CASSSHKVGEAFF. As DNA, the CDR3 is TGTGCCAGCAGCTCCCACAAGGTCGGTGAAGCTTTCTTT.

V usage is TRBV20-1 and J usage is TRBJ2-1; maybe TRBD2 (5 bases). Trimming stripped 5 bases from V and 7 bases from J, with 21 bases between. CDR1 and CDR2 from the germline V gene are DFQATT and SNEGSKA (reference sequence). The CDR3 consists of 15 residues. CDR3 residues: CSAPPSGRSVNEQFF. The CDR3 nucleotides are TGCAGTGCTCCCCCGAGCGGCAGGAGTGTTAATGAGCAGTTCTTC.

This clone was seen many times. This sequence joins TRBV7-2 and TRBJ2-6; D not certain. The CDR3 is 15 amino acids. Per germline, CDR1 SGHTA and CDR2 FQGNSA. Trimming removed 4 bases from V and 1 base from J, with 8 bases in between. As DNA, the CDR3 is TGTGCCAGCAGCTGGACCGGATCTGGGGCCAACGTCCTGACTTTC. Encoded protein: CASSWTGSGANVLTF. The whole variable domain, remainder taken from reference TRBV7-2 and TRBJ2-6, is GAGVSQSPSNKVTEKGKDVELRCDPISGHTALYWYRQSLGQGLEFLIYFQGNSAPDKSGLPSDRFSAERTGGSVSTLTIQRTQQEDSAVYLCASSWTGSGANVLTFGAGSRLTVL.

Only a few counts were recorded for this clone. The J gene is TRBJ2-7, the V gene TRBV6-2 or TRBV6-3; possible D gene TRBD1, 5 bases. V lost 8 bases to trimming and J lost 4 bases, with 24 bases between them. The CDR3 contains 16 residues. The germline CDR1 and CDR2 sequences are MNHEY and SVGEGT. The CDR3 coding sequence is TGTGCCAGCGGTGGAGCAAAAGGGGCTCCGAGGTACGAGCAGTACTTC. Translation gives CASGGAKGAPRYEQYF.

This clone qualifies as medium-sized (0.01 to 0.1%). The chain recombines TRBV9 with TRBJ1-1; no clear D gene. Trimming removed 4 bases from V and 4 bases from J, with 8 bases in between. In germline, CDR1 is SGDLS, CDR2 YYNGEE. The CDR3 runs to 12 residues. Here the CDR3 reads CASSKGSTEAFF. CDR3 coding DNA: TGTGCCAGCAGCAAAGGGAGCACTGAAGCTTTCTTT.

This clone has a handful of counts. CDR3 bases: TGTGCCAGCAGCCTACTAGAAGTCACCTACGAGCAGTACTTC. Amino acid sequence: CASSLLEVTYEQYF. The gene calls are TRBV6-1 and TRBJ2-7, with D perhaps matching TRBD2 (5 bases). Germline CDR1 MNHNS, CDR2 SASEGT. Trimming removed 6 bases at V and 2 bases at J, with 14 bases between. The CDR3 totals 14 residues.

This clone was found many times. A read error may be the cause here, since a much bigger clone is one base away. The sample has other DNA sequences that encode this CDR3 too. The chain links TRBV25-1 to TRBJ2-1, with D possibly matching TRBD2 (5 bases). V lost 6 bases to trimming and J lost 5 bases, with 20 bases between them. Germline V gene lookup returns CDR1 MGHDK and CDR2 SYGVNS. The CDR3 spans 16 residues. The CDR3 DNA sequence: TGTGCCAGCAGCGCCCGGGCGAGCGGAAAGAACAATGAGCAGTTCTTC. Translation: CASSARASGKNNEQFF.

This clone was seen ten or more times. The rearrangement links TRBV6-1 to TRBJ1-2; D is unclear. The CDR3 is made up of 12 amino acids. CDR1 is MNHNS and CDR2 is SASEGT in the germline V gene. V was pared by 8 bases and J by 5 bases, with 12 bases between. The CDR3 spells CASAGASYGYTF. In DNA, the CDR3 is TGTGCCAGCGCAGGAGCATCTTATGGCTACACCTTC.

This clone was detected only once. At one of its ends the junction is not consistent with the germline gene, which may arise from a read error. This chain joins TRBV5-1 and TRBJ1-6, with 9 bases matching TRBD1. The CDR3 consists of 17 residues. Germline V gene data show CDR1 as SGHRS and CDR2 as YFSETQ. The CDR3, as DNA: TGTGCCAGCAGCTTGGGGACAGGGAGTCTTCATAATTCACCCCTCCACTTT. Its translation is CASSLGTGSLHNSPLHF. The full variable domain, in which reference TRBV5-1 and TRBJ1-6 provide the parts outside the CDR3, is KAGVTQTPRYLIKTRGQQVTLSCSPISGHRSVSWYQQTPGQGLQFLFEYFSETQRNKGNFPGRFSGRQFSNSRSEMNVSTLELGDSALYLCASSLGTGSLHNSPLHFGNGTRLTVT.

This clone was picked up many times. The V gene is TRBV24-1, the J gene TRBJ2-7; D call uncertain. Germline-derived CDR1 and CDR2 are KGHDR and SFDVKD. CDR3 length: 12 amino acids. V was shortened by 3 bases and J by 4 bases, with 6 bases between the two germline ends. The CDR3 DNA sequence: TGTGCCACCAGTGATGGTTCTTACGAGCAGTACTTC. Translating it yields CATSDGSYEQYF.

Only a few counts were recorded for this clone. Other DNA variants within this sample encode the same CDR3. The CDR3 DNA sequence: TGTGCCAGCAGTCGAGGACAGGGTGGCAATCAGCCCCAGCATTTT. Residues: CASSRGQGGNQPQHF. The V call is TRBV6-1, the J call TRBJ1-5, with TRBD1 matching 8 bases. This CDR3 has 15 residues. CDR1 is MNHNS, CDR2 SASEGT, per germline. V shed 5 bases and J 2 bases; nucleotides not matched to a gene: 5.

A remark on this clone: One end of the junction fails to match germline, which may point to a read error. The chain employs TRBV24-1 and TRBJ2-5; tentatively, D is TRBD2 (5 bases). Germline assignment: CDR1 KGHDR and CDR2 SFDVKD. There are 14 residues in the CDR3. The CDR3 sequence is CATGDGKFQETQYF. DNA of the CDR3: TGTGCCACCGGTGACGGGAAATTCCAAGAGACCCAGTACTTC.

This clone occurred many times. A much more abundant neighbour one base away suggests this may be a read error. The chain employs TRBV6-1 and TRBJ1-6; D possibly corresponds to TRBD1 (5 bases). There are 14 residues in the CDR3. Germline V gene data show CDR1 as MNHNS and CDR2 as SASEGT. Deletions cut 6 bases from V and 9 bases from J, with 15 bases between. In DNA, the CDR3 is TGTGCCAGCAGGACAGAAGAGACCATTTCACCCCTCCACTTT. This sequence encodes CASRTEETISPLHF.

This clone was observed many times. As DNA, the CDR3 is TGTGCCAGTAGTTTGACAGGGTGGTCGACTGAAGCTTTCTTT. It encodes CASSLTGWSTEAFF. The gene calls are TRBV19 and TRBJ1-1; TRBD1 matches 7 bases. From germline, CDR1 is LNHDA and CDR2 SQIVND (reference sequence). The CDR3 is 14 amino acids. V dropped 5 bases and J dropped 5; count of bases not matched to a gene: 8.

Concerning this clone: Without the conserved terminal phenylalanine or tryptophan, this CDR3 likely stems from a read error. V gene TRBV15 combines with J gene TRBJ2-2, with a tentative D call TRBD2 (5 bases). In germline, CDR1 is LNHNV, CDR2 YYDKDF (reference sequence). CDR3 length: 15 amino acids. Trimming removed 4 bases from V and 1 base from J, with 10 bases in between. The CDR3 protein is CATSIVGVNTGELFV. CDR3 DNA sequence: TGTGCCACCAGCATAGTCGGGGTGAACACCGGGGAGCTGTTTGTT.

This clone was seen repeatedly, ten times or more. The V gene is TRBV10-2, the J gene TRBJ2-3, with 8 nucleotides matching TRBD2. Germline loops: CDR1 WSHSY, CDR2 SAAADI. V lost 6 bases to trimming and J lost 3 bases; unmatched junction nucleotides: 11. CDR3 size: 16 residues. The CDR3 DNA sequence: TGCGCCAGCAGCCTGCTGAGCGGGAGTATAACAGATACGCAGTATTTT. This encodes CASSLLSGSITDTQYF.

The chain carries TRBV20-1 and TRBJ1-5; D perhaps matches TRBD1 (6 bases). From germline, CDR1 is DFQATT and CDR2 SNEGSKA (reference sequence). V was trimmed by 1 base and J by 15 bases, leaving 22 bases between them. This CDR3 spans 14 amino acids. The CDR3 DNA reads as TGCAGTGCTAGAGGAGGACAGTCGGGGCAGCCACCGCATTTT. Translation: CSARGGQSGQPPHF.

This clone was seen ten or more times. V gene TRBV7-9 combines with J gene TRBJ2-1, with D tentatively TRBD1 (6 bases). This CDR3 region has 13 residues. Deletions cut 5 bases from V and 7 bases from J, with 12 bases between. Germline values: CDR1 SEHNR, CDR2 FQNEAQ (reference sequence). CDR3 coding DNA: TGTGCCAGCAGCCAAGCTCAGGGGAATGAGCAGTTCTTC. Translating gives CASSQAQGNEQFF.

This clone came up many times. V usage is TRBV6-1 and J usage is TRBJ1-3, with TRBD1 matching over 7 bases. The length of the CDR3 is 15 residues. J was trimmed by 0 bases and V by 7 bases; bases with no gene match: 6. Looked up from germline, CDR1 is MNHNS and CDR2 is SASEGT. As DNA, the CDR3 is TGTGCCAGCACCGGACAGGTTACCTCTGGAAACACCATATATTTT. Protein sequence: CASTGQVTSGNTIYF.

The sample holds many counts of this clone. This chain connects TRBV5-1 to TRBJ1-1, with D possibly TRBD1 on 5 matching bases. This CDR3 region has 15 residues. CDR1 and CDR2 (germline): SGHRS, YFSETQ. Deletions cut 4 bases from V and 0 bases from J, with 13 bases between. CDR3 amino acids: CASSARDGMNTEAFF. DNA for the CDR3: TGCGCCAGCAGCGCCCGGGACGGTATGAACACTGAAGCTTTCTTT.

In regard to this clone: This is likely a read error, given that the CDR3 carries no conserved phenylalanine or tryptophan at its end. CDR3 in amino acids: CASSDRVQTEAFL. The DNA of the CDR3 is TGTGCCAGCAGTGACAGGGTTCAGACTGAAGCTTTCCTT. The chain links TRBV25-1 to TRBJ1-1; D possibly corresponds to TRBD1 (5 bases). V lost 3 bases and J 5 bases, leaving 10 bases between the germline ends. Germline V gene sequence: CDR1 MGHDK, CDR2 SYGVNS. CDR3 length equals 13 residues.

The chain couples TRBV5-1 to TRBJ1-6, with TRBD1 as a possible D gene (6 bases). V shed 1 base and J shed 1 base, with 9 bases lying between them. CDR1 and CDR2 from the germline V gene are SGHRS and YFSETQ. CDR3 size: 16 residues. In DNA, the CDR3 is TGCGCCAGCAGCTTGACAGGGCAATCCTATAATTCACCCCTCCACTTT. Its protein product is CASSLTGQSYNSPLHF. Using reference TRBV5-1 and TRBJ1-6 for the parts outside the CDR3, the full variable domain is KAGVTQTPRYLIKTRGQQVTLSCSPISGHRSVSWYQQTPGQGLQFLFEYFSETQRNKGNFPGRFSGRQFSNSRSEMNVSTLELGDSALYLCASSLTGQSYNSPLHFGNGTRLTVT.

Worth noting for this clone: Sequence at one end of the junction differs from germline and may be a read error. The J gene is TRBJ2-2, the V gene TRBV19, with TRBD2 as a possible D gene (5 bases). CDR1 and CDR2 (germline): LNHDA, SQIVND (reference sequence). The CDR3 sequence is 15 residues long. Written as DNA, the CDR3 is TGTGCCAGAAGTAACTCAATGGGGAGTCCCGGGGTGCTGTTTTTT. As protein: CARSNSMGSPGVLFF.

The rearrangement joins TRBV7-6 to TRBJ1-2; D ambiguous. Looked up from germline, CDR1 is SGHVS and CDR2 is FNYEAQ. V was cut by 1 base and J by 4 bases, with 13 bases left in between. The CDR3 has 15 amino acids. DNA of the CDR3: TGTGCCAGCAGCTTAGATAATCGGGCTACCTATGGCTACACCTTC. It yields the protein CASSLDNRATYGYTF. The variable domain in full, with the rest retrieved from reference TRBV7-6 and TRBJ1-2, is GAGVSQSPRYKVTKRGQDVALRCDPISGHVSLYWYRQALGQGPEFLTYFNYEAQQDKSGLPNDRFSAERPEGSISTLTIQRTEQRDSAMYRCASSLDNRATYGYTFGSGTRLTVV.